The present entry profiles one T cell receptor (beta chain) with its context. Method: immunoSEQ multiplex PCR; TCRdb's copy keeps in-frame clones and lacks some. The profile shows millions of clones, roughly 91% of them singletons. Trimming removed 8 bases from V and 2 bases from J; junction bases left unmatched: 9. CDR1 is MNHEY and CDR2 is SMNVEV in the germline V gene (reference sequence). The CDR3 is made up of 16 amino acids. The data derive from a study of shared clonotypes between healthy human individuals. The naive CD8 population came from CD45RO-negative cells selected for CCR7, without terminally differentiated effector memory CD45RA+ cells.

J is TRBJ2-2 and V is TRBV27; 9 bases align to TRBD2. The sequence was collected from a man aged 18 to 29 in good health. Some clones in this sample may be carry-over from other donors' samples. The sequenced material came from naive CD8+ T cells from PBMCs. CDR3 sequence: CASGQSLAGNTGELFF. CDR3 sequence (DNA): TGTGCCAGCGGACAATCACTAGCGGGCAACACCGGGGAGCTGTTTTTT.